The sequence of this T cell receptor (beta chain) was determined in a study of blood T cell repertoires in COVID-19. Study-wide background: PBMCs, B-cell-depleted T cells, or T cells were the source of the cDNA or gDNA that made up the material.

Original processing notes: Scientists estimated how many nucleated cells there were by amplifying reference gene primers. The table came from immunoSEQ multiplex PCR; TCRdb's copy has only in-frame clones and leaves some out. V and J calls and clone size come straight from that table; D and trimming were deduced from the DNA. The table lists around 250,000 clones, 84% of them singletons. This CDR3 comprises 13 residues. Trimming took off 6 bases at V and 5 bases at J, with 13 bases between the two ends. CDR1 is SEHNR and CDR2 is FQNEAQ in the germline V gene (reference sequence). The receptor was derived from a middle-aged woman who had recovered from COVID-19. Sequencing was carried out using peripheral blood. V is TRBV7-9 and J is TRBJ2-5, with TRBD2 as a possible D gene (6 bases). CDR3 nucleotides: TGTGCCAGCAGGAGATCGGAGGGGGAGACCCAGTACTTC. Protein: CASRRSEGETQYF. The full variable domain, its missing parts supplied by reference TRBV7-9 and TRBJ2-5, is DTGVSQNPRHKITKRGQNVTFRCDPISEHNRLYWYRQTLGQGPEFLTYFQNEAQLEKSRLLSDRFSAERPKGSFSTLEIQRTEQGDSAMYLCASRRSEGETQYFGPGTRLLVL.